The rows below give T cell receptor beta chains drawn from one sample of a study of cytomegalovirus exposure and HLA in healthy donors. Only in-frame clones appear in the TCRdb table, and some are missing; sequencing was by immunoSEQ multiplex PCR. Of about 160,000 clones in the sample, around three quarters were seen once. The sequencing sample was made of PBMCs. The receptors were gathered from a woman aged 40 to 50 in good health and CMV-seronegative. Each CDR3 is given with its conserved first and last residue. Fields, in order: V gene, D gene, clone size, J gene, CDR3 DNA, CDR3 protein. The D gene is left open where the match is weak. Clone sizes are given selectively: once, few, many, or a class where the clone is expanded.

TRBV6-5	NA	NA	TRBJ1-2	TGTGCCAGCAGCCCACGGACAGCTTATGGCTACACCTTC	CASSPRTAYGYTF
TRBV11-2	NA	NA	TRBJ1-6	TGTGCCAGCAGCCGTACAGGGTTGAATTCACCCCTCCACTTT	CASSRTGLNSPLHF
TRBV5-1	TRBD1	NA	TRBJ2-7	TGCGCCAGCAGCTTGCAGGGGGCCTACGAGCAGTACTTC	CASSLQGAYEQYF
TRBV4-1	TRBD1	NA	TRBJ1-2	TGCGCCAGCAGCCGCCGGGACAGGGACTATGGCTACACCTTC	CASSRRDRDYGYTF
TRBV5-8	TRBD2	NA	TRBJ2-3	TGTGCCAGCAGCTTGTGGCGGGGGGGAGATACGCAGTATTTT	CASSLWRGGDTQYF
TRBV2	NA	NA	TRBJ1-1	TGTGCCAGCAGTGTCGTGGCGAACACTGAAGCTTTCTTT	CASSVVANTEAFF
TRBV28	TRBD1	NA	TRBJ2-2	TGTGCCAGCAGTCGTCGGGACAGGGGGACCGGGGAGCTGTTTTTT	CASSRRDRGTGELFF
TRBV7-9	TRBD1	NA	TRBJ1-1	TGTGCCAGCAGCTCGGACAGGAGGAACACTGAAGCTTTCTTT	CASSSDRRNTEAFF
TRBV5-1	NA	NA	TRBJ2-1	TGCGCCAGCAGCTTGGTACGGGAGCAGTTCTTC	CASSLVREQFF
TRBV5-6	NA	few	TRBJ2-2	TGTGCCAGCAGCTTCGGACATTACACCGGGGAGCTGTTTTTT	CASSFGHYTGELFF
TRBV5-1	TRBD1	NA	TRBJ2-1	TGCGCCAGCAGCCCGAGGGGACAGGACTACAATGAGCAGTTCTTC	CASSPRGQDYNEQFF
TRBV10-2	NA	few	TRBJ1-5	TGCGCCAGCCGGGAGGGAACTGCGGGTTCTCAGCCCCAGCATTTT	CASREGTAGSQPQHF
TRBV19	NA	NA	TRBJ1-6	TGTGCCAGTAGTCTTTCCCCAGGCTCACCCCTCCACTTT	CASSLSPGSPLHF
TRBV20-1	NA	NA	TRBJ2-5	TGCAGTGCTATAATGCAGGAGACCCAGTACTTC	CSAIMQETQYF
TRBV11-2	NA	NA	TRBJ2-5	TGTGCCAGCAGCTTAGTAACAGGCGCGTACCAAGAGACCCAGTACTTC	CASSLVTGAYQETQYF
TRBV6-6	NA	NA	TRBJ1-2	TGTGCCAGCAGTAGGGTCACGGGCTACAGGGAGAAAGGCTACACCTTC	CASSRVTGYREKGYTF
TRBV5-4	TRBD2	NA	TRBJ2-3	TGTGCCAGCAGCCCCACTAGCGGGGGGCCTGAGAGGACGCAGTATTTT	CASSPTSGGPERTQYF
TRBV27	TRBD1	NA	TRBJ2-2	TGTGCCAGCAGTTCAAGGACCGGGACAGGGGGTGTCACCGGGGAGCTGTTTTTT	CASSSRTGTGGVTGELFF
TRBV7-2	NA	NA	TRBJ1-4	TGTGCCAGCAGCTTCAAACCGGGGGGGGCGGAAAAACTGTTTTTT	CASSFKPGGAEKLFF
TRBV7-9	NA	NA	TRBJ1-4	TGTGCCAGCAGCACAAGACAGGAGGCGGAACTGTTTTTT	CASSTRQEAELFF
TRBV19	TRBD1	NA	TRBJ2-5	TGTGCCAGTAGTATGGGACAGGGGAGAGTTAGAGAGACCCAGTACTTC	CASSMGQGRVRETQYF
TRBV28	TRBD1	NA	TRBJ1-5	TGTGCCAGCAGTTCCGGGACAGGGAGCCAGCCCCAGCATTTT	CASSSGTGSQPQHF
TRBV5-6	NA	once	TRBJ1-5	TGTGCCAGCAGCTTAACCAGCGGGTCCCCTCAGCCCCAGCATTTT	CASSLTSGSPQPQHF
TRBV7-9	TRBD1	NA	TRBJ2-7	TGTGCCAGCAGCTTCAGTAACAGGGGTACCTACGAGCAGTACTTC	CASSFSNRGTYEQYF
TRBV18	TRBD1	NA	TRBJ2-1	TGTGCCAGCTCACGGGGACAGGACAATGAGCAGTTCTTC	CASSRGQDNEQFF
TRBV2	NA	few	TRBJ1-3	TGTGCCAGCAGTGGACAGGGAAACACCATATATTTT	CASSGQGNTIYF
TRBV13	NA	NA	TRBJ1-5	TGTGCCAGCAGCCGTCAGAAGGGGATGGGGCCCCAGCATTTT	CASSRQKGMGPQHF
TRBV10-3	NA	NA	TRBJ2-7	TGTGCCATCAGTGAGGCCTCCTACGAGCAGTACTTC	CAISEASYEQYF
TRBV18	NA	once	TRBJ1-3	TGTGCCAGCTCACCTGGACAGATCTCTGGAAACACCATATATTTT	CASSPGQISGNTIYF
TRBV15	NA	NA	TRBJ1-2	TGTGCCACCAGCAGAGCCGAAACCGGTTATGGCTACACCTTC	CATSRAETGYGYTF
TRBV28	TRBD1	once	TRBJ2-7	TGTGCCAGCAGTTGGGACAGCAGCTCCTACGAGCAGTACTTC	CASSWDSSSYEQYF
TRBV28	NA	NA	TRBJ2-5	TGTGCCAGCAGTCATCTTCGAAGGACTCTCCAAGAGACCCAGTACTTC	CASSHLRRTLQETQYF
TRBV5-1	NA	NA	TRBJ1-4	TGCGCCAGCAGCTTGGTACAGGGCACTAATGAAAAACTGTTTTTT	CASSLVQGTNEKLFF
TRBV29-1	NA	NA	TRBJ1-2	TGCAGCGTTGAAAGACAGAACTATGGCTACACCTTC	CSVERQNYGYTF
TRBV6-5	TRBD1	few	TRBJ2-7	TGTGCCAGCAGTTACTCGAGCAGGGGGTCCTACGAGCAGTACTTC	CASSYSSRGSYEQYF